This TCR beta chain comes out of a study of shared clonotypes between healthy human individuals. Data came from immunoSEQ multiplex PCR; TCRdb stores just in-frame clones and leaves some out. The sample includes millions of clones, around nine tenths of them seen just once. The CDR3 loop spans 14 amino acids. Germline V gene sequence: CDR1 LNHDA, CDR2 SQIVND (reference sequence). V lost 5 bases to trimming and J lost 7 bases, with 17 bases between them. The TCR comes from a man aged 18 to 30 in good health. Material for sequencing was naive CD4+ T cells sorted from blood. As to subset: CD45RA+ positively selected. The chain joins TRBV19 to TRBJ1-1; D possibly corresponds to TRBD1 (6 bases). CDR3 sequence reads: CASSPTGSYGEAFF. The CDR3 nucleotides are TGTGCCAGTAGTCCCACAGGGAGTTATGGTGAAGCTTTCTTT.